These 8 T cell receptor beta chains share one sample of origin, sequenced in a study of T cell repertoires in cytomegalovirus infection. TCRdb reanalysed the reads using MiXCR and keeps one entry per CDR3 protein. In the table there are about 920,000 distinct CDR3 sequences, roughly 31% of which are singletons. Antigens of these TCRs are unknown. The source was cultured CD8+ T cells from PBMCs, collected from culture after CMV antigen stimulation. These receptors were obtained from a human donor in good health (CMV status not recorded). Some clones in this sample may be carry-over from other donors' samples.

V usage is TRBV7-6 and J usage is TRBJ1-6; D unclear. This CDR3 has 13 amino acids. Germline CDR1 SGHVS, CDR2 FNYEAQ. The V and J ends lost 5 bases and 7 bases respectively, with 9 bases between them. CDR3 loop: CASSPSMNSPLHF. Here the CDR3 DNA reads TGTGCCAGCAGCCCCAGTATGAATTCACCCCTCCACTTT. Complete variable domain (other parts from reference TRBV7-6 and TRBJ1-6): GAGVSQSPRYKVTKRGQDVALRCDPISGHVSLYWYRQALGQGPEFLTYFNYEAQQDKSGLPNDRFSAERPEGSISTLTIQRTEQRDSAMYRCASSPSMNSPLHFGNGTRLTVT.

CDR3 amino acids: CASSFGTGEGYTF. DNA of the CDR3: TGTGCCAGTAGTTTCGGGACAGGGGAAGGCTACACCTTC. V usage is TRBV19 and J usage is TRBJ1-2, with TRBD1 identical over 10 bases. The ends lost 5 bases at V and 8 bases at J; junction bases unmatched: 5. The V gene's germline CDR1 is LNHDA and CDR2 SQIVND (reference sequence). The CDR3 totals 13 residues. Filled out from reference TRBV19 and TRBJ1-2, the complete variable domain reads DGGITQSPKYLFRKEGQNVTLSCEQNLNHDAMYWYRQDPGQGLRLIYYSQIVNDFQKGDIAEGYSVSREKKESFPLTVTSAQKNPTAFYLCASSFGTGEGYTFGSGTRLTVV.

This clonotype was observed at least ten times. The rearrangement uses TRBV7-2 and TRBJ2-2; TRBD1 agrees at 8 bases. After removal of 5 bases from V and 9 bases from J, the junction contained 11 bases not matched to a gene. Germline lookup yields CDR1 SGHTA and CDR2 FQGNSA. The CDR3 is made up of 15 amino acids. CDR3 protein: CASSPDRGFYRELFF. CDR3 coding DNA: TGTGCCAGCAGCCCCGACAGGGGATTCTACAGGGAGCTGTTTTTT.

The chain carries TRBV6-1 and TRBJ1-4; D is unclear. V lost 3 bases and J lost 1, with 6 bases in between. Germline CDR1 reads MNHNS; CDR2 reads SASEGT. The CDR3 sequence is 14 residues long. CDR3 in DNA: TGTGCCAGCAGTGATCGTTTAACTAATGAAAAACTGTTTTTT. This translates into CASSDRLTNEKLFF.

CDR3 sequence (DNA): TGTGCCAGCAGTTACTCGCGGAACAGGGGCTACGAGCAGTACGTC. Amino acid sequence: CASSYSRNRGYEQYV. V usage is TRBV6-2 or TRBV6-3 and J usage is TRBJ2-7; 7 nucleotides match TRBD1. This CDR3 is 15 amino acids long. Losses at the gene ends were 0 bases for V and 3 bases for J; bases not matched to a gene: 5. Germline CDR1 and CDR2: MNHEY and SVGEGT.

Comment on this clonotype: A single base separates this from a much larger clone, so it may be a read error. The chain has TRBV10-3 and TRBJ1-1; D unclear. The CDR3 has 13 amino acids. The ends were cut back, 0 bases at V and 0 bases at J, with 2 bases in the middle. Germline CDR1 reads ENHRY; CDR2 reads SYGVKD. The CDR3 loop reads CAISESLNTEAFF. As DNA, the CDR3 is TGTGCCATCAGTGAGTCGCTGAACACTGAAGCTTTCTTT.

The chain recombines TRBV5-6 with TRBJ2-7, with 7 bases fitting TRBD1. The germline V gene encodes CDR1 SGHDT and CDR2 YYEEEE. Losses at the gene ends were 4 bases for V and 3 bases for J; bases not matched to a gene: 10. This CDR3 contains 15 residues. The CDR3 DNA reads TGTGCCAGCAGCCTACCCGGGACAGTAAGCTACGAGCAGTACGTC. Protein product: CASSLPGTVSYEQYV.

The V and J genes are TRBV6-2 or TRBV6-3 and TRBJ1-3; D unresolved. CDR1 MNHEY and CDR2 SVGEGT come from the germline V gene. Trimming shortened V by 2 bases and J by 8 bases, and 13 bases separated the two germline ends. CDR3 length: 14 residues. The DNA of the CDR3 is TGTGCCAGCAGTTACCGAGACACGGGCGACACCATATATTTT. Protein sequence: CASSYRDTGDTIYF.